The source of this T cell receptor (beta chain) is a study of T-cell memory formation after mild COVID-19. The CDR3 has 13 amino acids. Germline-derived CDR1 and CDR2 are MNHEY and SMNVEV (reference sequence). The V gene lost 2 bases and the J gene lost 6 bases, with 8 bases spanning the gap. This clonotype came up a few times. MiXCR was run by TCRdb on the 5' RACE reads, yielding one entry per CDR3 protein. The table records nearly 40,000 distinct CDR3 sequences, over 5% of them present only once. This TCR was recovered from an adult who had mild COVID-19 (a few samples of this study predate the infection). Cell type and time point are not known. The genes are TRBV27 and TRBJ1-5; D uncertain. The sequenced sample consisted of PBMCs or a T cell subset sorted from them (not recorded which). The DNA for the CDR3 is TGTGCCAGCAGTTTACAGGTTGGTCAGCCCCAGCATTTT. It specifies CASSLQVGQPQHF.